A single sample is the source of the 30 T cell receptor beta chains below, sequenced in a study of blood T cell repertoires in COVID-19. Clones were sequenced by immunoSEQ multiplex PCR, and TCRdb holds only the in-frame ones, with some missing. The sample includes just over 300,000 clones, roughly 90% seen only once; the top ten take roughly 1.9%. The sample was peripheral blood. These receptors came from a woman aged 25 to 39 with COVID-19, enrolled during active disease.

The rearrangement joins TRBV5-6 to TRBJ2-3, with TRBD1 identical over 7 bases. Germline CDR1 SGHDT, CDR2 YYEEEE. The CDR3 has 15 amino acids. The ends lost 0 bases at V and 6 bases at J; junction bases unmatched: 7. The DNA for the CDR3 is TGTGCCAGCAGCTTGGTCGCGACAGGGCGTGATACGCAGTATTTT. Protein: CASSLVATGRDTQYF.

The genes are TRBV5-8 and TRBJ1-1, with TRBD1 matching 9 bases. CDR1 and CDR2 (germline): SGHTS, YDEGEE. The V segment lost 2 bases and the J segment 8 bases; nucleotides outside the gene matches: 7. The CDR3 sequence is 14 residues long. The CDR3 sequence: CASSFYRQGGEAFF. CDR3 DNA sequence: TGTGCCAGCAGCTTTTACCGACAGGGGGGCGAAGCTTTCTTT. The variable domain in full, with the rest retrieved from reference TRBV5-8 and TRBJ1-1, is EAGVTQSPTHLIKTRGQQATLRCSPISGHTSVYWYQQALGLGLQFLLWYDEGEERNRGNFPPRFSGRQFPNYSSELNVNALELEDSALYLCASSFYRQGGEAFFGQGTRLTVV.

In its sample, this clone was seen a few times. Distinct nucleotide sequences in the sample also encode this CDR3. The V and J genes are TRBV24-1 and TRBJ2-2; a possible D gene is TRBD2 (5 bases). In germline, CDR1 is KGHDR, CDR2 SFDVKD. Deletions cut 3 bases from V and 4 bases from J, with 11 bases between. The CDR3 contains 15 residues. The CDR3 region has the DNA TGTGCCACCAGTGATCCGCGAGGGCGCACCGGGGAGCTGTTTTTT. Protein sequence: CATSDPRGRTGELFF.

CDR3 sequence reads: CASSLSFRDVGRRSLTDNSPLHF. The CDR3, as DNA: TGTGCCAGCAGTTTATCGTTCCGGGACGTCGGGAGGAGGTCCCTTACCGATAATTCACCCCTCCACTTT. This chain uses TRBV27 with TRBJ1-6; D possibly corresponds to TRBD1 (5 bases). V gave up 0 bases and J gave up 5 bases, with 32 bases separating them. The CDR3 runs 23 residues. Germline V lookup: CDR1 MNHEY, CDR2 SMNVEV (reference sequence).

The chain couples TRBV9 to TRBJ2-2; TRBD2 matches 10 bases. The J segment lost 2 bases and the V segment lost 3 bases, leaving 7 bases of the junction unmatched. The CDR3 is 17 amino acids. The germline gives CDR1 SGDLS, CDR2 YYNGEE. CDR3 protein: CASSESRTSGNTGELFF. In nucleotides, the CDR3 is TGTGCCAGCAGCGAGAGCCGGACTAGCGGTAACACCGGGGAGCTGTTTTTT.

This clone was seen only once. This sequence joins TRBV6-8 and TRBJ2-5, with 9 bases identical to TRBD2. The germline V gene encodes CDR1 MNHGY and CDR2 SAAAGT. Losses at the gene ends were 6 bases for V and 2 bases for J; bases not matched to a gene: 7. The CDR3 consists of 15 residues. The CDR3 DNA reads TGTGCCAGCAGAAACGGGCGGGGGGGTCAAGAGACCCAGTACTTC. This encodes CASRNGRGGQETQYF.

The chain employs TRBV4-2 and TRBJ1-2; 8 bases fit TRBD1. Germline CDR1 is LGHNA and CDR2 is YNFKEQ. CDR3 length: 20 amino acids. Trimming at V came to 3 bases and at J to 2 bases, leaving 20 bases not matched to a gene. The CDR3 reads CASSQGGGQATEKANYGYTF. DNA of the CDR3: TGTGCCAGCAGCCAGGGAGGGGGACAGGCAACAGAAAAAGCCAACTATGGCTACACCTTC.

This clone has only a few counts. The rearrangement links TRBV19 to TRBJ1-5; D not resolved. Per the germline V gene, CDR1 is LNHDA and CDR2 is SQIVND (reference sequence). The V and J ends lost 3 bases and 2 bases respectively, with 11 bases between them. The CDR3 spans 15 residues. For the CDR3, the DNA is TGTGCCAGTAGTATTTCCTATGGAGGCAATCAGCCCCAGCATTTT. It encodes CASSISYGGNQPQHF.

V usage is TRBV10-3 and J usage is TRBJ2-3, with D perhaps TRBD2 (7 bases). The V end lost 6 bases, the J end lost 2 bases, and 12 bases lay between the germline ends. The CDR3 loop spans 14 amino acids. The germline V gene has CDR1 ENHRY and CDR2 SYGVKD. The CDR3 reads CAIRPGGPTDTQYF. The CDR3 coding sequence is TGTGCCATCAGGCCCGGGGGGCCCACAGATACGCAGTATTTT.

The chain combines TRBV25-1 with TRBJ1-5, with TRBD1 identical over 8 bases. The germline V gene encodes CDR1 MGHDK and CDR2 SYGVNS. The length of the CDR3 is 18 residues. The V segment lost 3 bases and the J segment 0 bases; nucleotides outside the gene matches: 10. CDR3 in amino acids: CASSDYADRADSNQPQHF. Written as DNA, the CDR3 is TGTGCCAGCAGTGATTACGCGGACAGGGCAGATAGCAATCAGCCCCAGCATTTT.

CDR3 coding DNA: TGTGCCAGCAGCGTAGGAGCAAGGGGGACAGGGGGCACCGGGGAGCTGTTTTTT. This encodes CASSVGARGTGGTGELFF. The rearrangement joins TRBV9 to TRBJ2-2; 11 nucleotides align to TRBD1. V gave up 0 bases and J gave up 4 bases; unmatched junction bases: 8. The germline V gene has CDR1 SGDLS and CDR2 YYNGEE. This CDR3 has 18 residues.

The rearrangement uses TRBV9 and TRBJ2-7, with 9 bases aligning to TRBD1. The ends lost 0 bases at V and 2 bases at J; junction bases unmatched: 6. CDR3 length equals 16 residues. Looked up from germline, CDR1 is SGDLS and CDR2 is YYNGEE. CDR3 protein: CASSVGGTGIPYEQYF. The CDR3, as DNA: TGTGCCAGCAGCGTAGGGGGGACAGGGATCCCCTACGAGCAGTACTTC.

The rearrangement joins TRBV20-1 to TRBJ1-3; D not certain. The CDR3 contains 15 residues. The V end was cut by 3 bases, the J end by 0 bases, with 12 bases between. CDR1 is DFQATT and CDR2 is SNEGSKA in the germline V gene (reference sequence). This CDR3 reads CSASLSDFSGNTIYF. CDR3 coding DNA: TGCAGTGCTAGTCTCTCGGACTTCTCTGGAAACACCATATATTTT.

The gene calls are TRBV19 and TRBJ1-6, with D maybe TRBD1 (5 bases). V was pared by 10 bases and J by 7 bases, with 14 bases between. The length of the CDR3 is 13 residues. Germline-derived CDR1 and CDR2 are LNHDA and SQIVND (reference sequence). The CDR3 sequence is CATRWGGNSPLHF. The CDR3 DNA reads as TGTGCCACCCGATGGGGGGGAAATTCACCCCTCCACTTT.

The chain carries TRBV5-1 and TRBJ2-7, with D perhaps matching TRBD1 (5 bases). Trimming cost V 5 bases and J 0 bases, with 9 bases left between them. Germline CDR1 and CDR2: SGHRS and YFSETQ. CDR3 length: 13 residues. CDR3 sequence reads: CASRDINSYEQYF. DNA for the CDR3: TGCGCCAGCAGGGACATCAACTCCTACGAGCAGTACTTC.

The CDR3 sequence is CASSSSRGTSGNEQFF. CDR3 sequence (DNA): TGTGCCAGCAGCTCCTCCCGAGGGACTAGCGGCAATGAGCAGTTCTTC. This chain uses TRBV9 with TRBJ2-1; TRBD2 matches 11 bases. Losses at the gene ends were 4 bases for V and 6 bases for J; bases not matched to a gene: 9. There are 16 residues in the CDR3. Germline loops: CDR1 SGDLS, CDR2 YYNGEE. Full variable domain (rest looked up from reference TRBV9 and TRBJ2-1): DSGVTQTPKHLITATGQRVTLRCSPRSGDLSVYWYQQSLDQGLQFLIQYYNGEERAKGNILERFSAQQFPDLHSELNLSSLELGDSALYFCASSSSRGTSGNEQFFGPGTRLTVL.

The chain employs TRBV5-5 and TRBJ1-1; D is possibly TRBD1 (5 bases). Deletions cut 1 base from V and 11 bases from J, with 27 bases between. CDR1 and CDR2 from the germline V gene are SGHKS and YYEKEE (reference sequence). The length of the CDR3 is 17 residues. Here the CDR3 reads CASSLSLKGLYLESAFF. The CDR3 DNA follows: TGTGCCAGCAGCTTGTCTTTGAAGGGGCTGTATTTGGAATCGGCTTTCTTT.

The rearrangement joins TRBV11-2 to TRBJ2-1; the match to TRBD2 covers 8 bases. The CDR3 covers 17 residues. The junction had 9 bases not matched to a gene; V was cut back by 3 bases and J by 2 bases. From germline, CDR1 is SGHAT and CDR2 FQNNGV. CDR3 loop: CASSFDSGGATYNEQFF. CDR3 DNA: TGTGCCAGCAGCTTCGACTCCGGGGGGGCCACCTACAATGAGCAGTTCTTC.

The chain recombines TRBV19 with TRBJ1-1; no reliable D call. Germline V gene data show CDR1 as LNHDA and CDR2 as SQIVND (reference sequence). CDR3 length equals 13 residues. Trimming left V 1 base short and J 6 bases short, with 9 bases between. CDR3 in DNA: TGTGCCAGTAGTATAGGAGGAAGCGCTGAAGCTTTCTTT. It codes for CASSIGGSAEAFF.

This clone has a single count. The chain is built from TRBV2 and TRBJ1-6; D unresolved. The CDR3 spans 15 residues. Germline lookup yields CDR1 SNHLY and CDR2 FYNNEI. The ends were cut back, 7 bases at V and 7 bases at J, with 17 bases in the middle. The CDR3 is CASTPEQVVNSPLHF. CDR3 nucleotide sequence: TGTGCCAGCACCCCAGAGCAGGTAGTGAATTCACCCCTCCACTTT.

The chain employs TRBV28 and TRBJ1-1, with D tentatively TRBD1 (5 bases). Trimming pared 3 bases from V and 6 bases from J, leaving 14 bases between. The CDR3 is made up of 14 amino acids. Germline values: CDR1 MDHEN, CDR2 SYDVKM. The CDR3 DNA reads as TGTGCCAGCAGTTTGATGGGGGGTTTGGCTGAAGCTTTCTTT. This translates into CASSLMGGLAEAFF.

The chain has TRBV15 and TRBJ1-5, with D tentatively TRBD1 (5 bases). Germline assignment: CDR1 LNHNV and CDR2 YYDKDF (reference sequence). CDR3 length: 15 residues. The germline V and J ends were trimmed by 1 base and 8 bases, with 15 bases remaining between them. The CDR3 sequence: CATSRGRTPGEPQHF. The CDR3 DNA is TGTGCCACCAGCAGAGGAAGGACACCGGGGGAGCCCCAGCATTTT.

The CDR3 region is CASSSPGQGWTQYF. The CDR3 bases are TGTGCCAGCAGTTCCCCGGGACAGGGGTGGACCCAGTACTTC. This chain uses TRBV6-7 with TRBJ2-5; 10 bases are shared with TRBD1. TRBV6-7 is an open reading frame whose function is uncertain. The trim removed 4 bases at V and 7 bases at J, leaving 6 bases unmatched. This CDR3 is 14 amino acids long.

The V gene is TRBV14, the J gene TRBJ1-4, with TRBD1 matching 8 bases. CDR1 and CDR2 from the germline V gene are SGHDN and FVKESK. V dropped 4 bases and J dropped 2; count of bases not matched to a gene: 6. This CDR3 spans 16 amino acids. Here the CDR3 reads CASSLDRGVTNEKLFF. The CDR3 DNA reads as TGTGCCAGCAGCCTCGACAGGGGTGTGACTAATGAAAAACTGTTTTTT.

The chain is built from TRBV5-5 and TRBJ2-5; tentative D call: TRBD2 (5 bases). The CDR3 extends over 13 amino acids. Trimming left V 1 base short and J 7 bases short, with 11 bases between. Germline CDR1 is SGHKS and CDR2 is YYEKEE (reference sequence). CDR3 sequence reads: CASSLTSAWTQYF. The CDR3 bases are TGTGCCAGCAGCTTGACTAGTGCTTGGACCCAGTACTTC.

The chain carries TRBV5-4 and TRBJ2-5, with 7 bases identical to TRBD1. The CDR3 extends over 13 amino acids. The junction had 5 bases not matched to a gene; V was cut back by 4 bases and J by 5 bases. Germline loops: CDR1 SGHNT, CDR2 YYREEE (reference sequence). The CDR3 region has the DNA TGTGCCAGCAGCGTAACAGGGGTGGAGACCCAGTACTTC. Translating gives CASSVTGVETQYF.

The rearrangement uses TRBV11-2 and TRBJ1-2; TRBD1 is a possible D gene (6 bases). V lost 2 bases to trimming and J lost 2 bases, with 15 bases between them. There are 16 residues in the CDR3. CDR1 SGHAT and CDR2 FQNNGV come from the germline V gene. CDR3 residues: CASSLLGRTDNYGYTF. CDR3 DNA: TGTGCCAGCAGCTTACTTGGTCGGACAGACAACTATGGCTACACCTTC.

This chain's CDR3 is CASRPPGFNGNTIYF. The CDR3 nucleotides read TGTGCCAGCAGGCCCCCAGGATTCAATGGAAACACCATATATTTT. This chain uses TRBV6-5 with TRBJ1-3; D is uncertain. V lost 6 bases and J 3 bases, leaving 15 bases between the germline ends. The CDR3 spans 15 residues. Germline V lookup: CDR1 MNHEY, CDR2 SVGAGI.

This clone was seen a handful of times. This sequence joins TRBV12-3 or TRBV12-4 and TRBJ1-1, with unresolved D. The CDR3 consists of 11 residues. V dropped 3 bases and J dropped 6 bases, with 5 bases sitting between them. CDR3 protein: CASSLGAEAFF. The CDR3, as DNA: TGTGCCAGCAGTTTGGGAGCTGAAGCTTTCTTT.

The CDR3 nucleotides read TGTGCCACCAGTGATTCGCAGGATGGCTACACCTTC. Translated: CATSDSQDGYTF. The chain recombines TRBV24-1 with TRBJ1-2; D uncertain. Germline V lookup: CDR1 KGHDR, CDR2 SFDVKD. This CDR3 has 12 amino acids. V was cut by 2 bases and J by 6 bases, with 6 bases left in between.